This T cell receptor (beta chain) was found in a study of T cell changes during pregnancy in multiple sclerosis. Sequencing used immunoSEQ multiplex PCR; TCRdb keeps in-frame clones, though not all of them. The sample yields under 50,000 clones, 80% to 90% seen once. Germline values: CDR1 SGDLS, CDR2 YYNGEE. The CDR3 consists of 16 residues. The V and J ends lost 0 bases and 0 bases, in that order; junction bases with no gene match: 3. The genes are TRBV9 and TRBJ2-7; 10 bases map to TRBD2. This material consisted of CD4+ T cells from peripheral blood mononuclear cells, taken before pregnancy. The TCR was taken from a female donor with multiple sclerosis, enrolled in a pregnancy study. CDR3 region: CASSVGLAGDSYEQYF. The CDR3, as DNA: TGTGCCAGCAGCGTAGGACTAGCGGGTGACTCCTACGAGCAGTACTTC.